These 15 T cell receptor beta chains originate from one sample sequenced in a study of CD8 T cells in Susac syndrome. Reverse transcription used 0.5 to 1 ug RNA and random hexamers. TCRdb redid the calling of the immunoSEQ multiplex PCR reads with MiXCR, one entry per CDR3 protein. The data contain approximately 160,000 distinct CDR3 sequences, roughly 95% of them singletons. Input material: CD4+ T cells from PBMCs. The receptors were sampled from a human donor with multiple sclerosis.

The chain links TRBV24-1 to TRBJ2-3, with 16 nucleotides matching TRBD2. The CDR3 is made up of 19 amino acids. Germline V lookup: CDR1 KGHDR, CDR2 SFDVKD. Germline trimming cut 3 bases from V and 4 bases from J; bases unmatched to any gene: 9. CDR3 protein: CATSDKTGTSGRGADTQYF. Here the CDR3 DNA reads TGTGCCACCAGTGATAAAACCGGGACTAGCGGGAGGGGTGCAGATACGCAGTATTTT.

V gene TRBV11-2 combines with J gene TRBJ2-1; the match to TRBD2 covers 11 bases. This CDR3 region has 15 residues. V was clipped by 5 bases and J by 3 bases; unmatched bases: 3. Germline CDR1 SGHAT, CDR2 FQNNGV. The CDR3 reads CASSPTSGNYNEQFF. The CDR3 region has the DNA TGTGCCAGCAGCCCGACTAGCGGGAACTACAATGAGCAGTTCTTC.

V gene TRBV2 combines with J gene TRBJ2-1; no definite D call. The CDR3 has 12 residues. Germline loops: CDR1 SNHLY, CDR2 FYNNEI. The germline V and J ends were trimmed by 0 bases and 10 bases, with 7 bases remaining between them. In DNA, the CDR3 is TGTGCCAGCAGTGAAGCGAGGCGGGAGCAGTTCTTC. Encoded protein: CASSEARREQFF.

V gene TRBV10-3 combines with J gene TRBJ2-5; D is possibly TRBD1 or TRBD2 (5 bases each). This CDR3 comprises 13 residues. Germline V CDR1 and CDR2: ENHRY, SYGVKD. Trimming shortened V by 3 bases and J by 5 bases, and 10 bases separated the two germline ends. The CDR3 spells CAISDLGVETQYF. Written as DNA, the CDR3 is TGTGCCATCAGTGACCTGGGGGTGGAGACCCAGTACTTC.

V is TRBV5-4 and J is TRBJ2-2; perhaps TRBD2 as D (5 bases). Deletions cut 4 bases from V and 0 bases from J, with 7 bases between. Germline CDR1 is SGHNT and CDR2 is YYREEE (reference sequence). This CDR3 is built from 14 residues. CDR3 sequence reads: CASSNSANTGELFF. The CDR3 DNA follows: TGTGCCAGCAGCAATAGCGCGAACACCGGGGAGCTGTTTTTT.

The chain combines TRBV20-1 with TRBJ1-1, with a weak D call TRBD1 (5 bases). Germline assignment: CDR1 DFQATT and CDR2 SNEGSKA (reference sequence). CDR3 length: 15 amino acids. V was shortened by 2 bases and J by 1 base, with 14 bases between the two germline ends. The CDR3 bases are TGCAGTGCTAGATTAGAAGGGGTGGGGAACACTGAAGCTTTCTTT. It yields the protein CSARLEGVGNTEAFF.

This clonotype was picked up a small number of times. The genes are TRBV19 and TRBJ2-5, with unresolved D. V was clipped by 5 bases and J by 2 bases, with 3 bases between them. This CDR3 has 11 residues. The germline gives CDR1 LNHDA, CDR2 SQIVND (reference sequence). Here the CDR3 reads CASSWQETQYF. In DNA form, the CDR3 reads TGTGCCAGTAGTTGGCAAGAGACCCAGTACTTC.

The genes are TRBV4-3 and TRBJ1-2; D unresolved. This CDR3 spans 17 amino acids. Germline V lookup: CDR1 LGHNA, CDR2 YSLEER. The V gene lost 1 base and the J gene lost 8 bases, with 23 bases spanning the gap. CDR3 loop: CASSQGLGTGRRKGYTF. DNA of the CDR3: TGCGCCAGCAGCCAAGGGTTAGGAACCGGGAGAAGAAAAGGCTACACCTTC.

This rearrangement joins TRBV18 to TRBJ2-1, with D perhaps given as TRBD1 or TRBD2 (6 bases each). The CDR3 consists of 14 residues. CDR1 is KGHSH, CDR2 LQKENI, per germline. V lost 6 bases and J lost 7, with 16 bases in between. The CDR3 DNA sequence: TGTGCCAGCTCGGCCCCGGGGGCAGGAAATGAGCAGTTCTTC. It codes for CASSAPGAGNEQFF.

CDR3 loop: CASSVRGQVTFF. CDR3 DNA sequence: TGTGCCAGCAGTGTTAGGGGACAGGTGACTTTCTTT. The chain has TRBV2 and TRBJ1-1, with 8 bases matching TRBD1. CDR1 and CDR2 from the germline V gene are SNHLY and FYNNEI. The CDR3 consists of 12 residues. Trimming removed 4 bases from V and 12 bases from J; junction bases left unmatched: 7.

The chain recombines TRBV25-1 with TRBJ1-2; 10 bases fit TRBD1. J was trimmed by 7 bases and V by 1 base; bases with no gene match: 6. Germline CDR1 is MGHDK and CDR2 is SYGVNS. The length of the CDR3 is 15 residues. CDR3 in DNA: TGTGCCAGCAGTGAATGGGGGACAGGGGCCGTTGGCTACACCTTC. This gives the protein CASSEWGTGAVGYTF.

This chain joins TRBV10-3 and TRBJ2-5; no clear D gene. This CDR3 is built from 11 residues. V was shortened by 3 bases and J by 6 bases, with 5 bases between the two germline ends. Germline lookup yields CDR1 ENHRY and CDR2 SYGVKD. The CDR3 DNA reads as TGTGCCATCAGTGACCTTCAGACCCAGTACTTC. Translated, it gives CAISDLQTQYF.

This rearrangement joins TRBV5-1 to TRBJ2-6; D gene ambiguous. The germline V gene encodes CDR1 SGHRS and CDR2 YFSETQ. V was shortened by 5 bases and J by 2 bases, with 5 bases between the two germline ends. The CDR3 length is 13 residues. In DNA form, the CDR3 reads TGCGCCAGCAGGACGACTGGGGCCAACGTCCTGACTTTC. Encoded protein: CASRTTGANVLTF.

This sequence joins TRBV25-1 and TRBJ2-5; D gene uncertain. V was pared by 0 bases and J by 4 bases, with 15 bases between. In germline, CDR1 is MGHDK, CDR2 SYGVNS. The CDR3 runs to 16 residues. The CDR3 region has the DNA TGTGCCAGCAGTGAATATGACGGGCGCTGGGGAGAGACCCAGTACTTC. It codes for CASSEYDGRWGETQYF.

The V and J genes are TRBV20-1 and TRBJ2-3, with TRBD1 matching 7 bases. This CDR3 contains 13 residues. V shed 6 bases, J shed 6 bases, and the junction held 9 bases outside the gene matches. CDR1 and CDR2 (germline): DFQATT, SNEGSKA (reference sequence). DNA for the CDR3: TGCAGTGCCCCTCGACAGGGTTCGGATACGCAGTATTTT. Its protein is CSAPRQGSDTQYF.